This T cell receptor beta chain was profiled in a study of CD8 T cells in Susac syndrome. Whole-study findings and limits: When the CD4+ T cell repertoires of patients with Susac syndrome were examined, they did not show any clonal expansion.

Reverse transcription of roughly 0.5 to 1 ug RNA used random hexamers. In TCRdb, the immunoSEQ multiplex PCR reads were re-called with MiXCR into one record per CDR3 protein. Of about 140,000 distinct CDR3 sequences in the sample, around 95% were seen once. Sequencing of TCR beta, carried out with a high-throughput approach, was applied to CD8+ and CD4+ T cells from the blood. Negative magnetic isolation gave CD8+ and CD4+ cells; FACS enriched CD8+ TEMRA. Concerning this clonotype itself: Antigen specificity is unknown.

The sequenced sample consisted of CD4+ T cells from PBMCs. The sequence derives from a human donor with Susac syndrome.

For the CDR3, the DNA is TGCAGTGCTAGGCAGGGGGACACTGAAGCTTTCTTT. Amino acids: CSARQGDTEAFF. The J gene is TRBJ1-1, the V gene TRBV20-1, with TRBD1 matching over 7 bases. The germline V gene has CDR1 DFQATT and CDR2 SNEGSKA (reference sequence). This CDR3 is built from 12 residues. V lost 3 bases and J lost 3; bases outside the gene matches: 1.